The 26 T cell receptor delta chains listed next were all sequenced from one sample in a study of gamma-delta T cells after stem cell transplantation. TCRdb called clones anew from the RT-PCR reads with CATT. This sample has about 11,000 delta-chain clones, with approximately 40% found just once. Input material: gamma-delta T cells. All receptors come from a human donor. It is not recorded whose cells these are; they may come from a transplant donor.

This clone was picked up a small number of times. This chain connects TRDV1 to TRDJ1, with TRDD3 matching over 8 bases. From germline, CDR1 is TSWWSYY and CDR2 QGS. This CDR3 is built from 17 residues. J was trimmed by 5 bases and V by 4 bases; bases with no gene match: 15. CDR3 coding DNA: TGTGCTCTTGGGGGACGACTGAGGGGAGACTGGGGGGATAAACTCATCTTT. Its protein product is CALGGRLRGDWGDKLIF.

Relative to its sample, this clone is medium-sized. This sample also contains other DNA sequences that code for the same CDR3. The CDR3 DNA sequence: TGTGCAGCAAGCGTAACGGTCCTACGACCCTGGGGATCTCTTATACGGACCGATAAACTCATCTTT. This translates into CAASVTVLRPWGSLIRTDKLIF. The chain carries TRAV29/DV5 and TRDJ1; the D call may be TRDD2 or TRDD3 (6 bases each). The germline V gene encodes CDR1 NSMFDY and CDR2 ISSIKDK. V was pared by 0 bases and J by 2 bases, with 35 bases between. This CDR3 contains 22 residues.

V gene TRDV1 combines with J gene TRDJ1, with 9 bases aligning to TRDD2. CDR1 is TSWWSYY and CDR2 is QGS in the germline V gene. The CDR3 has 20 amino acids. With V trimmed by 3 bases and J by 3 bases, 20 bases remained unmatched. The CDR3 DNA sequence: TGTGCTCTTGGGGACACCTTCCTACGTTGGGCGGGGCAAGGGGCCGATAAACTCATCTTT. Residues: CALGDTFLRWAGQGADKLIF.

This clone was counted only a few times. J is TRDJ1 and V is TRDV2; D is perhaps TRDD3 (8 bases). Germline CDR1 is GEAIGNYY and CDR2 is EKD. Between the trimmed V and J ends, which lost 1 base and 7 bases, there was a span of 45 bases. The CDR3 length is 24 residues. In DNA form, the CDR3 reads TGTGCCTGTGACACGATGAGGATTCCTACAGAACTGGGGGTCCTTCAAGTAACCACACCTAAACTCATCTTT. Translating it yields CACDTMRIPTELGVLQVTTPKLIF.

About this clone itself: Germline and junction disagree at one end, which may indicate a read error. The genes are TRDV2 and TRDJ1; TRDD3 aligns across 8 bases. The CDR3 covers 19 residues. The V gene's germline CDR1 is GEAIGNYY and CDR2 EKD. The CDR3 region is CACGTRTGGRPPYTDNLIF. In DNA, the CDR3 is TGTGCCTGTGGCACCCGTACTGGGGGCCGCCCCCCTTACACCGATAACCTCATCTTT.

The chain carries TRDV1 and TRDJ1; 8 positions agree with TRDD3. V gave up 3 bases and J gave up 3 bases; unmatched junction bases: 18. The CDR3 totals 19 residues. Germline CDR1 reads TSWWSYY; CDR2 reads QGS. CDR3 sequence (DNA): TGTGCTCTTGGGGACGGGTGGCGGAGCTGTGGGATACGGGCCGATAAACTCATCTTT. Its translation: CALGDGWRSCGIRADKLIF.

V usage is TRDV1 and J usage is TRDJ2, with TRDD3 matching 11 bases. Unmatched junction bases numbered 15, after V lost 5 bases and J lost 4 bases. Germline V gene sequence: CDR1 TSWWSYY, CDR2 QGS. The CDR3 contains 19 residues. CDR3 region: CALGQKPGGYIGSTAQLFF. Here the CDR3 DNA reads TGTGCTCTTGGGCAAAAACCTGGGGGATACATCGGGTCGACAGCACAACTCTTCTTT.

This clone came up a few times. The chain is built from TRDV3 and TRDJ1; 9 bases match TRDD3. Germline assignment: CDR1 TVYSNPD and CDR2 GDNSRS (reference sequence). This CDR3 has 18 amino acids. Trimming took 4 bases from V and 0 from J; bases not matched to a gene: 18. This CDR3 reads CASPRLLGETQYTDKLIF. CDR3 sequence (DNA): TGTGCCTCCCCTAGGCTACTGGGGGAGACTCAGTACACCGATAAACTCATCTTT.

This chain uses TRDV3 with TRDJ2, with TRDD3 identical over 10 bases. CDR3 length: 15 amino acids. Trimming removed 4 bases from V and 0 bases from J; junction bases left unmatched: 5. Germline CDR1 is TVYSNPD and CDR2 is GDNSRS (reference sequence). The CDR3 spells CASYWGIPLTAQLFF. CDR3 DNA: TGTGCCTCGTACTGGGGGATTCCTTTGACAGCACAACTCTTCTTT.

On this clone: This may be a read error: a much more frequent sequence differs by one nucleotide. The same CDR3 also results from other DNA sequences found in this sample. This chain connects TRDV2 to TRDJ3, with TRDD3 as a possible D gene (6 bases). The germline gives CDR1 GEAIGNYY, CDR2 EKD. The CDR3 runs 19 residues. CDR3 sequence (DNA): TGCGCCTGTGACACCGCCTGGGGTCCTAGCTCCTGGGACACCCGACAGATGTTTTTC. It translates to CACDTAWGPSSWDTRQMFF.

This clone was detected a few times. DNA for the CDR3: TGTGCCTTTCCCCTCAACTGGGGGATCGCTTTGACAGCACAACTCTTCTTT. It translates to CAFPLNWGIALTAQLFF. The chain employs TRDV3 and TRDJ2; 10 positions agree with TRDD3. Germline loops: CDR1 TVYSNPD, CDR2 GDNSRS (reference sequence). The CDR3 has 17 amino acids. V lost 2 bases, J lost 0 bases, and 9 bases stayed unmatched.

The sample holds one count of this clone. The chain links TRDV1 to TRDJ2; a possible D gene is TRDD3 (6 bases). V dropped 7 bases and J dropped 0 bases, with 30 bases sitting between them. Germline values: CDR1 TSWWSYY, CDR2 QGS. This CDR3 spans 21 amino acids. Here the CDR3 DNA reads TGTGCTCTTGCCACTTTCCCGGCTTACTGGGCCAAAACTTCTTTGACAGCACAACTCTTCTTT. It translates to CALATFPAYWAKTSLTAQLFF.

Comments on this clone: The sample contains more than one DNA sequence encoding this CDR3. CDR3 DNA sequence: TGTGCAGCAAGGGATCGGGGTCTAGCTAACCATCCTTTCGATAAACTCATCTTT. Its translation is CAARDRGLANHPFDKLIF. This chain joins TRAV29/DV5 and TRDJ1; D is unresolved. Trimming stripped 2 bases from V and 4 bases from J, with 27 bases between. This CDR3 contains 18 residues. Germline V gene data show CDR1 as NSMFDY and CDR2 as ISSIKDK.

This clone was recorded a few times. This could be a read error, since a much larger clone is one nucleotide away. The chain links TRDV2 to TRDJ3, with TRDD3 matching over 7 bases. This CDR3 spans 17 amino acids. Germline-derived CDR1 and CDR2 are GEAIGNYY and EKD. The CDR3 DNA sequence: TGTGCCTGTGACACCTGGGGGAGCTCCTTGGACACCCGACAGATGTTTTTC. Translating gives CACDTWGSSLDTRQMFF.

Note on this clone: Possible read error: a much larger clone is one base away. CDR3 DNA sequence: TGTGCCTGTGACACTGTGGGAACGTACACCGATAAACTCATCTTT. Translation: CACDTVGTYTDKLIF. The rearrangement uses TRDV2 and TRDJ1; D ambiguous. V lost 1 base to trimming and J lost 0 bases, with 11 bases between them. This CDR3 is built from 15 residues. Germline V gene data show CDR1 as GEAIGNYY and CDR2 as EKD.

The chain carries TRDV1 and TRDJ2; TRDD3 might be the D (5 bases). The CDR3 is made up of 28 amino acids. Germline V gene sequence: CDR1 TSWWSYY, CDR2 QGS. V lost 4 bases and J lost 12, with 60 bases in between. Here the CDR3 DNA reads TGTGCTCTTGGGGGAATACGGTTATTTACAGCAAAACTCTTCTGTGGAAAGGGAACACAACTCATCGTCGCAAAACTCTTCTTT. It codes for CALGGIRLFTAKLFCGKGTQLIVAKLFF.

The CDR3 nucleotides are TGTGCCTGTGACACCAGGAGGGGATTGGGGGACCTTAGCTCCTGGGACACCCGACAGATGTTTTTC. Protein product: CACDTRRGLGDLSSWDTRQMFF. The V call is TRDV2, the J call TRDJ3; 7 positions match TRDD3. J was trimmed by 0 bases and V by 0 bases; bases with no gene match: 16. The CDR3 covers 22 residues. CDR1 GEAIGNYY and CDR2 EKD come from the germline V gene.

This clone has only a few counts. This chain uses TRDV3 with TRDJ2, with 13 bases identical to TRDD3. V shed 3 bases, J shed 2 bases, and the junction held 12 bases outside the gene matches. The CDR3 is made up of 18 amino acids. Germline lookup yields CDR1 TVYSNPD and CDR2 GDNSRS (reference sequence). The CDR3 sequence: CALPRTGGYANLTAQLFF. In DNA, the CDR3 is TGTGCCTTACCCCGTACTGGGGGATACGCAAACTTGACAGCACAACTCTTCTTT. Filled out from reference TRDV3 and TRDJ2, the complete variable domain reads CDKVTQSSPDQTVASGSEVVLLCTYDTVYSNPDLFWYRIRPDYSFQFVFYGDNSRSEGADFTQGRFSVKHILTQKAFHLVISPVRTEDSATYYCALPRTGGYANLTAQLFFGKGTQLIVEP.

In its sample, this clone ranks as medium-sized. This chain uses TRDV3 with TRDJ1, with TRDD3 matching over 13 bases. CDR1 is TVYSNPD and CDR2 is GDNSRS in the germline V gene (reference sequence). Losses at the gene ends were 3 bases for V and 0 bases for J; bases not matched to a gene: 31. This CDR3 is 24 amino acids long. The CDR3 bases are TGTGCCTTCCCTGAAGTATACGGCCTTCCTACGTACTGGGGGATACGCAAGTACACCGATAAACTCATCTTT. As protein: CAFPEVYGLPTYWGIRKYTDKLIF.

The chain carries TRDV3 and TRDJ1; 7 nucleotides agree with TRDD2. The CDR3 spans 16 residues. The V segment lost 3 bases and the J segment 4 bases; nucleotides outside the gene matches: 17. Germline V gives CDR1 TVYSNPD, CDR2 GDNSRS (reference sequence). This CDR3 is CAFALPPPSTYDKLIF. CDR3 DNA: TGTGCCTTCGCCCTTCCTCCTCCTTCGACTTACGATAAACTCATCTTT.

The J gene is TRDJ1, the V gene TRDV1; 9 bases fit TRDD3. CDR1 is TSWWSYY and CDR2 is QGS in the germline V gene. The V and J ends lost 5 bases and 3 bases, in that order; junction bases with no gene match: 28. This CDR3 has 22 amino acids. CDR3 amino acids: CALGKAESGGDTRNVHADKLIF. CDR3 DNA: TGTGCTCTTGGGAAGGCTGAAAGCGGTGGGGATACGCGTAATGTTCACGCCGATAAACTCATCTTT.

The chain couples TRDV2 to TRDJ3; 7 bases fit TRDD3. The V gene end was trimmed by 2 bases and the J gene end by 0 bases; junction bases not matched to a gene: 18. CDR3 length: 22 residues. The V gene's germline CDR1 is GEAIGNYY and CDR2 EKD. CDR3 DNA sequence: TGTGCCTGTGACAGGATGCTGCGTACTGGGGACTTCCCCTCCTGGGACACCCGACAGATGTTTTTC. Amino acids: CACDRMLRTGDFPSWDTRQMFF.

The chain carries TRDV1 and TRDJ1; 10 positions match TRDD3. The CDR3 covers 16 residues. Germline CDR1 and CDR2: TSWWSYY and QGS. V trimming: 5 bases; J trimming: 2 bases; junction bases outside the gene matches: 8. CDR3 nucleotide sequence: TGTGCTCTTGGGTCCTACGTACTGGGGGATACCGATAAACTCATCTTT. This translates into CALGSYVLGDTDKLIF.

With respect to this clone: Other DNA sequences from this sample encode an identical CDR3 as well. The rearrangement uses TRDV1 and TRDJ1; D is undetermined. This CDR3 comprises 11 residues. Looked up from germline, CDR1 is TSWWSYY and CDR2 is QGS. V gave up 3 bases and J gave up 6 bases, with 5 bases separating them. This CDR3 reads CALGEPNKLIF. Written as DNA, the CDR3 is TGTGCTCTTGGGGAGCCTAATAAACTCATCTTT.

On this clone: The junction does not match germline at one end; this may be a read error. The J gene is TRDJ1, the V gene TRDV3, with D hard to call. The CDR3 totals 12 residues. Germline CDR1 and CDR2: TVYSNPD and GDNSRS (reference sequence). CDR3 sequence reads: CAFAHGTDNLIF. The CDR3 DNA sequence: TGTGCCTTCGCGCATGGTACCGATAACCTCATCTTT.

Turning to this clone: Germline and junction disagree at one end, which may indicate a read error. The chain carries TRDV1 and TRDJ1; TRDD3 matches at 10 bases. The germline gives CDR1 TSWWSYY, CDR2 QGS. The CDR3 consists of 11 residues. CDR3 sequence (DNA): TGTGCTCTTGGGGGGATTGGGGGATACACCTTT. It is translated as CALGGIGGYTF.